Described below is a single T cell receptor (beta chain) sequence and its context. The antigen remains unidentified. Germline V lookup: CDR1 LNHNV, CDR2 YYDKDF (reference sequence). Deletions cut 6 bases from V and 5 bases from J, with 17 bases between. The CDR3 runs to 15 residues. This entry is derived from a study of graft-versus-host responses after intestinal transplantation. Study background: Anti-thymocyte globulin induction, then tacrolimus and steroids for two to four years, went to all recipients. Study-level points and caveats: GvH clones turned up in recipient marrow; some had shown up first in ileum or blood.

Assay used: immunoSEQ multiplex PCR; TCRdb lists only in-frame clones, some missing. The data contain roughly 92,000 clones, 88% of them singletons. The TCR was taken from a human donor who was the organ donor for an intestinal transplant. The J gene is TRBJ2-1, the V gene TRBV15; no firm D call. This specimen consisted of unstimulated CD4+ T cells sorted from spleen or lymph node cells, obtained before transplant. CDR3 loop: CATRDPATTHNEQFF. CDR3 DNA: TGTGCCACCAGGGATCCAGCGACGACCCACAATGAGCAGTTCTTC. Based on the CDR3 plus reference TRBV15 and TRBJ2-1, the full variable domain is DAMVIQNPRYQVTQFGKPVTLSCSQTLNHNVMYWYQQKSSQAPKLLFHYYDKDFNNEADTPDNFQSRRPNTSFCFLDIRSPGLGDTAMYLCATRDPATTHNEQFFGPGTRLTVL.